A selection of T cell receptor beta chains follows, all from one sample in a study of T cells in Graves' hyperthyroidism and ophthalmopathy. Using its own MiXCR run on the multiplex PCR reads, TCRdb lists one record per CDR3 protein. The table records hundreds of thousands of distinct CDR3 sequences, approximately 15% of them present only once. Sequences were obtained from blood. The receptors were gathered from a woman between 18 and 29 years old with Graves' hyperthyroidism. Each CDR3 is given with its conserved first and last residue. The order of the fields is V gene, J gene, D gene, clone size, CDR3 length, CDR3 protein, CDR3 DNA. D genes are given only for firm matches. Clone size appears in some rows only: once, few, many, or a class for an expanded clone.

TRBV9	TRBJ2-7	TRBD1	many	16	CASSVGTGSYDYEQYF	TGTGCCAGCAGCGTAGGGACAGGTTCCTACGACTACGAGCAGTACTTC
TRBV9	TRBJ2-7	.	.	15	CASSVAAALPYEQYF	TGTGCCAGCAGCGTAGCTGCAGCGTTGCCCTACGAGCAGTACTTC
TRBV28	TRBJ2-3	.	many	15	CASSPQGAGTDTQYF	TGTGCCAGCAGCCCCCAGGGCGCCGGCACAGATACGCAGTATTTT
TRBV5-1	TRBJ2-1	TRBD2	many	18	CASSLTSGRAGPYNEQFF	TGCGCCAGCAGCTTGACCAGCGGGAGGGCCGGGCCCTACAATGAGCAGTTCTTC
TRBV10-2	TRBJ2-3	.	.	17	CASSEWDSLAGFGTQYF	TGCGCCAGCAGTGAGTGGGACAGTCTGGCGGGGTTTGGTACGCAGTATTTT
TRBV6-1	TRBJ2-7	.	.	16	CASSEFSGPSSYEQYF	TGTGCCAGCAGTGAATTCAGCGGGCCAAGCTCCTACGAGCAGTACTTC
TRBV6-1	TRBJ2-5	TRBD1	many	18	CASSASSAGTGNQETQYF	TGTGCCAGCAGTGCCTCGTCAGCCGGGACAGGAAACCAAGAGACCCAGTACTTC
TRBV18	TRBJ1-4	TRBD1	.	15	CASSSHRGQNEKLFF	TGTGCCAGCTCATCTCACAGGGGCCAAAATGAAAAACTGTTTTTT
TRBV20-1	TRBJ2-7	.	many	16	CSATLLGYEAGYEQYF	TGCAGTGCGACCCTCCTGGGCTACGAAGCGGGTTACGAGCAGTACTTC
TRBV27	TRBJ2-7	.	.	13	CASSAPPTYEQYF	TGTGCCAGCAGTGCCCCCCCTACCTACGAGCAGTACTTC
TRBV6-1	TRBJ1-1	TRBD1	many	15	CASSLGQIMNTEAFF	TGTGCCAGCAGTTTGGGACAGATCATGAACACTGAAGCTTTCTTT
TRBV28	TRBJ2-5	TRBD2	many	17	CASSFGLAGAKGETQYF	TGTGCCAGCAGTTTCGGACTAGCGGGAGCGAAGGGAGAGACCCAGTACTTC
TRBV20-1	TRBJ2-7	TRBD1	many	15	CSARDRQGPTYEQYF	TGCAGTGCTAGAGATAGACAGGGGCCAACCTACGAGCAGTACTTC
TRBV7-6	TRBJ1-2	TRBD1	.	15	CASSDSGTDQDGYTF	TGTGCCAGCAGCGACTCGGGGACAGATCAGGATGGCTACACCTTC
TRBV7-2	TRBJ2-5	TRBD2	.	14	CASSSGLAEETQYF	TGTGCCAGCAGCTCCGGACTAGCGGAAGAGACCCAGTACTTC
TRBV24-1	TRBJ2-3	.	many	16	CATSGSQRLSTDTQYF	TGTGCCACCAGTGGGAGTCAGCGGCTTAGCACAGATACGCAGTATTTT
TRBV7-9	TRBJ1-1	.	many	16	CASSRRLGQKNTEAFF	TGTGCCAGCAGCCGACGCCTCGGACAAAAAAACACTGAAGCTTTCTTT
TRBV28	TRBJ1-3	TRBD1	.	15	CASSPPGQIGNTIYF	TGTGCCAGCAGTCCTCCGGGACAGATTGGAAACACCATATATTTT
TRBV12-3/TRBV12-4	TRBJ2-7	.	few	15	CASSSFRGSDREQYF	TGTGCCAGCAGTTCTTTCAGGGGCTCTGATCGGGAGCAGTACTTC
TRBV27	TRBJ1-1	.	many	15	CASSLGPGGGTEAFF	TGTGCCAGCAGTTTGGGACCCGGGGGGGGCACTGAAGCTTTCTTT
TRBV7-9	TRBJ2-1	TRBD2	few	16	CASSLEPGLALSEQFF	TGTGCCAGCAGCTTAGAGCCGGGACTAGCGTTGAGTGAGCAGTTCTTC
TRBV6-1	TRBJ2-1	TRBD2	few	15	CASSLGTSGHNEQFF	TGTGCCAGCAGTCTTGGGACTAGCGGGCACAATGAGCAGTTCTTC
TRBV4-1	TRBJ2-7	TRBD2	.	16	CASSHAASGREYEQYF	TGCGCCAGCAGCCATGCCGCTAGCGGGAGGGAATACGAGCAGTACTTC
TRBV11-2	TRBJ1-1	TRBD1	.	15	CASSVPGQGTPEAFF	TGTGCCAGCAGCGTACCGGGACAGGGGACACCCGAAGCTTTCTTT
TRBV6-1	TRBJ2-7	.	many	17	CASTTALRDRGVYEQYF	TGTGCCAGCACTACCGCCCTACGGGACCGGGGCGTCTACGAGCAGTACTTC
TRBV6-1	TRBJ1-1	.	many	14	CASRAGPSNTEAFF	TGTGCCAGCAGGGCAGGACCGTCGAACACTGAAGCTTTCTTT
TRBV27	TRBJ2-1	TRBD2	many	18	CASSRTSGTIYSINEQFF	TGTGCCAGCAGTCGGACTAGCGGGACTATTTACTCAATCAATGAGCAGTTCTTC
TRBV6-5	TRBJ2-1	TRBD2	.	11	CASSGLASLFF	TGTGCCAGCAGCGGACTAGCCTCGTTGTTCTTC